These 25 T cell receptor beta chains originate from one sample sequenced in a study of blood T cell repertoires in COVID-19. Clones were read by immunoSEQ multiplex PCR, and TCRdb kept only the in-frame ones, dropping some. The sample holds some 490,000 clones, about 88% seen once. The material sequenced was PBMCs or T cells enriched from blood (not recorded which). The origin of the receptors is a woman between 55 and 75 years old who had recovered from COVID-19.

V is TRBV27 and J is TRBJ1-1; D not resolved. Germline lookup yields CDR1 MNHEY and CDR2 SMNVEV (reference sequence). CDR3 length: 12 residues. V was trimmed by 7 bases and J by 1 base, leaving 7 bases between them. CDR3 sequence (DNA): TGTGCCAGCATGCGGGGGAACACTGAAGCTTTCTTT. Residues: CASMRGNTEAFF.

V is TRBV6-5 and J is TRBJ1-4; weak D call: TRBD1 (6 bases). This CDR3 contains 15 residues. Trimming took off 4 bases at V and 7 bases at J, with 16 bases between the two ends. CDR1 is MNHEY and CDR2 is SVGAGI in the germline V gene. CDR3 sequence reads: CASSFFGGGGEKLFF. The DNA of the CDR3 is TGTGCCAGCAGTTTCTTTGGGGGCGGAGGTGAAAAACTGTTTTTT.

This rearrangement joins TRBV7-2 to TRBJ1-1; possibly TRBD1 for D (5 bases). Germline assignment: CDR1 SGHTA and CDR2 FQGNSA. V was trimmed by 5 bases and J by 0 bases, leaving 10 bases between them. The CDR3 is made up of 14 amino acids. CDR3: CASSIRQMNTEAFF. For the CDR3, the DNA is TGTGCCAGCAGCATTAGACAGATGAACACTGAAGCTTTCTTT.

The chain carries TRBV9 and TRBJ2-5; D not certain. V shed 3 bases and J shed 0 bases, with 6 bases lying between them. In germline, CDR1 is SGDLS, CDR2 YYNGEE. The CDR3 spans 13 residues. This chain's CDR3 is CASSGGNQETQYF. The CDR3 DNA reads as TGTGCCAGCAGCGGCGGTAACCAAGAGACCCAGTACTTC.

The chain is built from TRBV19 and TRBJ1-1; tentative D call: TRBD1 (6 bases). Trimming stripped 7 bases from V and 3 bases from J, with 12 bases between. From germline, CDR1 is LNHDA and CDR2 SQIVND (reference sequence). This CDR3 has 13 amino acids. The DNA of the CDR3 is TGTGCCAGTATTTCAGGGGTTGACACTGAAGCTTTCTTT. This sequence encodes CASISGVDTEAFF.

V gene TRBV19 combines with J gene TRBJ1-5, with D unclear. The length of the CDR3 is 16 residues. The germline V and J ends were trimmed by 1 base and 2 bases, with 12 bases remaining between them. Looked up from germline, CDR1 is LNHDA and CDR2 is SQIVND (reference sequence). CDR3 sequence (DNA): TGTGCCAGTAGTATAGTTTCGGGAACGGGCAATCAGCCCCAGCATTTT. This encodes CASSIVSGTGNQPQHF.

The rearrangement joins TRBV6-5 to TRBJ2-2; tentative D call: TRBD1 (5 bases). Germline loops: CDR1 MNHEY, CDR2 SVGAGI. Trimming shortened V by 7 bases and J by 4 bases, and 16 bases separated the two germline ends. This CDR3 is 15 amino acids long. CDR3 residues: CASTPRQGPTGELFF. CDR3 coding DNA: TGTGCCAGCACCCCGAGGCAGGGCCCCACCGGGGAGCTGTTTTTT.

The genes are TRBV6-5 and TRBJ1-2; D call uncertain. The germline V and J ends were trimmed by 0 bases and 1 base, with 6 bases remaining between them. The CDR3 sequence is 14 residues long. Germline assignment: CDR1 MNHEY and CDR2 SVGAGI. The CDR3 nucleotides are TGTGCCAGCAGTTACTCCCACGGTAACTATGGCTACACCTTC. This translates into CASSYSHGNYGYTF.

This clone was picked up one time. The CDR3, as DNA: TGCGCCAGCAGCCAAGCTGGGGGGTTGACCGGAAACACCATATATTTT. It codes for CASSQAGGLTGNTIYF. This sequence joins TRBV4-1 and TRBJ1-3; TRBD1 might be the D (5 bases). Trimming took 1 base from V and 4 from J, leaving 14 bases between them. The CDR3 is 16 amino acids. Germline V gives CDR1 MGHRA, CDR2 YSYEKL.

The V call is TRBV7-2, the J call TRBJ2-1; 13 bases agree with TRBD2. The CDR3 runs 15 residues. Germline CDR1 is SGHTA and CDR2 is FQGNSA. The ends lost 5 bases at V and 7 bases at J; junction bases unmatched: 5. The CDR3 is CASSGGLAGRNEQFF. DNA for the CDR3: TGTGCCAGCAGCGGGGGACTAGCGGGGAGGAATGAGCAGTTCTTC. Looking up the rest from reference TRBV7-2 and TRBJ2-1 gives the full variable domain: GAGVSQSPSNKVTEKGKDVELRCDPISGHTALYWYRQSLGQGLEFLIYFQGNSAPDKSGLPSDRFSAERTGGSVSTLTIQRTQQEDSAVYLCASSGGLAGRNEQFFGPGTRLTVL.

The count of this clone is one. The CDR3 loop reads CASSKAGPGSGGAPATQYF. The DNA for the CDR3 is TGTGCCAGCAGCAAAGCGGGGCCGGGAAGCGGGGGGGCCCCGGCGACGCAGTATTTT. The chain combines TRBV21-1 with TRBJ2-3; TRBD2, the table's D call, lacks a check against the DNA. TRBV21-1 represents a pseudogene. The CDR3 has 19 residues.

This chain links TRBV4-1 with TRBJ2-5; D gene unclear. CDR3 length: 13 amino acids. Between the trimmed V and J ends, which lost 1 base and 4 bases, there was a span of 7 bases. CDR1 is MGHRA and CDR2 is YSYEKL in the germline V gene. Here the CDR3 reads CASSQGVLETQYF. CDR3 coding DNA: TGCGCCAGCAGCCAAGGAGTATTAGAGACCCAGTACTTC.

The rearrangement uses TRBV5-1 and TRBJ2-1; TRBD2 matches at 10 bases. The germline gives CDR1 SGHRS, CDR2 YFSETQ. The CDR3 is made up of 15 amino acids. V shed 0 bases and J 9 bases; nucleotides not matched to a gene: 6. The CDR3 here is CASSLASGGAGEQFF. CDR3 in DNA: TGCGCCAGCAGCTTGGCCAGCGGGGGGGCCGGTGAGCAGTTCTTC.

This chain uses TRBV2 with TRBJ1-5; D not certain. Trimming took 10 bases from V and 4 from J, leaving 17 bases between them. The germline gives CDR1 SNHLY, CDR2 FYNNEI. The CDR3 loop spans 14 amino acids. The CDR3 reads CATAGDRSNQPQHF. Here the CDR3 DNA reads TGTGCCACTGCCGGAGACCGATCGAATCAGCCCCAGCATTTT.

V and J are TRBV15 and TRBJ2-1; TRBD1 agrees at 11 bases. The trim removed 1 base at V and 0 bases at J, leaving 8 bases unmatched. Germline V gene data show CDR1 as LNHNV and CDR2 as YYDKDF (reference sequence). The CDR3 is 19 amino acids. CDR3 protein: CATSRGGQGASGSYNEQFF. CDR3 sequence (DNA): TGTGCCACCAGCAGAGGAGGACAGGGGGCCTCGGGCTCCTACAATGAGCAGTTCTTC.

The chain employs TRBV11-2 and TRBJ2-1; weak D call: TRBD2 (6 bases). The CDR3 consists of 12 residues. Germline CDR1 and CDR2: SGHAT and FQNNGV. Trimming removed 7 bases at V and 10 bases at J, with 14 bases between. The CDR3 loop is CASTYTAGEQFF. CDR3 nucleotide sequence: TGTGCCAGCACCTATACCGCGGGGGAGCAGTTCTTC. The full variable domain, completed using reference TRBV11-2 and TRBJ2-1, is EAGVAQSPRYKIIEKRQSVAFWCNPISGHATLYWYQQILGQGPKLLIQFQNNGVVDDSQLPKDRFSAERLKGVDSTLKIQPAKLEDSAVYLCASTYTAGEQFFGPGTRLTVL.

V is TRBV6-5 and J is TRBJ1-2, with TRBD1 matching over 10 bases. Germline-derived CDR1 and CDR2 are MNHEY and SVGAGI. CDR3 length: 15 amino acids. The trim removed 6 bases at V and 5 bases at J, leaving 9 bases unmatched. In DNA form, the CDR3 reads TGTGCCAGCAGGACCAGACAGGGGGCAGATTATGGCTACACCTTC. Residues: CASRTRQGADYGYTF.

The gene calls are TRBV2 and TRBJ1-5; D gene ambiguous. V lost 4 bases, J lost 3 bases, and 10 bases lay in between. CDR3 length equals 14 residues. Germline V gene sequence: CDR1 SNHLY, CDR2 FYNNEI. CDR3 protein: CASSAVNANQPQHF. The CDR3 DNA is TGTGCCAGCAGTGCAGTAAACGCCAATCAGCCCCAGCATTTT.

The chain employs TRBV11-3 and TRBJ1-2, with D possibly matching TRBD1 (6 bases). The ends were cut back, 5 bases at V and 1 base at J, with 8 bases in the middle. Germline values: CDR1 SGHNT, CDR2 YENEEA. The CDR3 contains 13 residues. CDR3 region: CASSRDNNYGYTF. In DNA form, the CDR3 reads TGTGCCAGCAGCCGGGACAATAACTATGGCTACACCTTC.

The V call is TRBV4-1, the J call TRBJ2-2; 7 bases map to TRBD1. The germline V gene has CDR1 MGHRA and CDR2 YSYEKL. The CDR3 runs to 16 residues. The trim removed 4 bases at V and 6 bases at J, leaving 11 bases unmatched. The CDR3 sequence: CASSLVQGVQAGELFF. Written as DNA, the CDR3 is TGCGCCAGCAGCCTAGTCCAGGGGGTGCAAGCCGGGGAGCTGTTTTTT.

The chain employs TRBV18 and TRBJ1-1; the D is unclear. Germline V lookup: CDR1 KGHSH, CDR2 LQKENI. There are 15 residues in the CDR3. The V and J ends lost 2 bases and 1 base respectively, with 11 bases between them. For the CDR3, the DNA is TGTGCCAGCTCACCAAACAGCCAACCGAACACTGAAGCTTTCTTT. Protein: CASSPNSQPNTEAFF.

The chain joins TRBV5-1 to TRBJ1-2; D gene ambiguous. Trimming took off 0 bases at V and 4 bases at J, with 10 bases between the two ends. This CDR3 is built from 14 residues. Per germline, CDR1 SGHRS and CDR2 YFSETQ. CDR3 region: CASSLVPGVYGYTF. CDR3 in DNA: TGCGCCAGCAGCTTGGTTCCAGGCGTCTATGGCTACACCTTC.

This clone was seen only once. V usage is TRBV28 and J usage is TRBJ1-1; TRBD1 matches 9 bases. The CDR3 runs 14 residues. Germline V lookup: CDR1 MDHEN, CDR2 SYDVKM. The V segment lost 6 bases and the J segment 6 bases; nucleotides outside the gene matches: 8. CDR3 in DNA: TGTGCCAGCAGACTGGGACAGGGAGTCTCTGAAGCTTTCTTT. Encoded protein: CASRLGQGVSEAFF.

Remarks on this clone: A junction boundary mismatches the germline segment, possibly from a read error. J is TRBJ2-5 and V is TRBV5-6; 7 nucleotides agree with TRBD1. The CDR3 is 11 residues long. The V gene's germline CDR1 is SGHDT and CDR2 YYEEEE. In DNA form, the CDR3 reads TGTGCCAGCAGCGTGACAGGGTATTACGACTTC. As protein: CASSVTGYYDF.

The rearrangement joins TRBV4-1 to TRBJ1-2; D possibly corresponds to TRBD1 (5 bases). Germline assignment: CDR1 MGHRA and CDR2 YSYEKL. The CDR3 sequence is 14 residues long. The ends were cut back, 4 bases at V and 3 bases at J, with 12 bases in the middle. The CDR3 loop is CASSPAGVDYGYTF. The CDR3 nucleotides are TGCGCCAGCAGCCCGGCGGGGGTGGACTATGGCTACACCTTC.